These 10 T cell receptor beta chains were all obtained from the same sample, sequenced in a study of blood T cell repertoires in COVID-19. This table comes from immunoSEQ multiplex PCR, and its TCRdb copy is limited to in-frame clones, with some not included. The sample holds roughly 360,000 clones, around 84% seen once. The sample consisted of peripheral blood. The receptors originated from a human donor with acute or convalescent COVID-19. The donor label of this sample is uncertain.

The chain joins TRBV30 to TRBJ2-6, with 10 nucleotides matching TRBD1. The CDR3 is 16 amino acids. J was trimmed by 2 bases and V by 2 bases; bases with no gene match: 3. Germline V gene lookup returns CDR1 GTSNPN and CDR2 SVGIG (reference sequence). DNA of the CDR3: TGTGCCTGGAGTATGACAGGGGGCGCTGGGGCCAACGTCCTGACTTTC. Protein sequence: CAWSMTGGAGANVLTF.

V usage is TRBV6-6 and J usage is TRBJ2-7; TRBD1 matches 7 bases. Germline-derived CDR1 and CDR2 are MNHNY and SVGAGI (reference sequence). This CDR3 is 15 amino acids long. V was pared by 6 bases and J by 6 bases, with 14 bases of the junction left unmatched. CDR3 sequence (DNA): TGTGCCAGCAGCTCCCTGACCGGGACAGTCGGCGAGCAGTACTTC. Its protein product is CASSSLTGTVGEQYF.

The chain employs TRBV28 and TRBJ1-1; a weak D match, TRBD1 (6 bases). The CDR3 runs to 14 residues. The ends were cut back, 5 bases at V and 7 bases at J, with 17 bases in the middle. Per the germline V gene, CDR1 is MDHEN and CDR2 is SYDVKM. DNA for the CDR3: TGTGCCAGCAGTAGAACAGGGTCTTTAGTTGAAGCTTTCTTT. Translated, it gives CASSRTGSLVEAFF. The full variable domain, in which reference TRBV28 and TRBJ1-1 provide the parts outside the CDR3, is DVKVTQSSRYLVKRTGEKVFLECVQDMDHENMFWYRQDPGLGLRLIYFSYDVKMKEKGDIPEGYSVSREKKERFSLILESASTNQTSMYLCASSRTGSLVEAFFGQGTRLTVV.

Written as DNA, the CDR3 is TGTGCCAGCAGTGGACAGTCCTACTCCTACGAGCAGTACTTC. Its translation: CASSGQSYSYEQYF. V is TRBV2 and J is TRBJ2-7; perhaps TRBD1 as D (5 bases). The germline V gene encodes CDR1 SNHLY and CDR2 FYNNEI. The CDR3 is 14 amino acids. V was cut by 4 bases and J by 0 bases, with 10 bases left in between.

The CDR3 DNA sequence: TGTGCCAGCAGCTTTACCTCGGTGCGGACTGAAGCTTTCTTT. This encodes CASSFTSVRTEAFF. This chain connects TRBV7-2 to TRBJ1-1; D is uncertain. Germline V lookup: CDR1 SGHTA, CDR2 FQGNSA. CDR3 size: 14 residues. V was pared by 3 bases and J by 5 bases, with 13 bases between.

The chain is built from TRBV4-1 and TRBJ2-1; 8 nucleotides align to TRBD2. V gave up 6 bases and J gave up 8 bases; unmatched junction bases: 12. Per the germline V gene, CDR1 is MGHRA and CDR2 is YSYEKL. This CDR3 comprises 15 residues. The CDR3 spells CASRNPGTSKYEQFF. In nucleotides, the CDR3 is TGCGCCAGCAGAAACCCCGGGACTAGTAAATATGAGCAGTTCTTC.

The chain joins TRBV24-1 to TRBJ1-5; no definite D call. Germline assignment: CDR1 KGHDR and CDR2 SFDVKD. V was shortened by 0 bases and J by 6 bases, with 5 bases between the two germline ends. This CDR3 spans 13 amino acids. This CDR3 is CATSDLRLQPQHF. DNA of the CDR3: TGTGCCACCAGTGATTTGCGTCTTCAGCCCCAGCATTTT.

The CDR3 spells CASIRTGGTEAFF. The CDR3 DNA follows: TGTGCCAGCATCAGGACAGGGGGCACTGAAGCTTTCTTT. The V gene is TRBV6-5, the J gene TRBJ1-1; TRBD1 matches at 10 bases. This CDR3 has 13 amino acids. V was clipped by 7 bases and J by 4 bases; unmatched bases: 3. Germline V lookup: CDR1 MNHEY, CDR2 SVGAGI.

The chain uses TRBV11-2 and TRBJ2-1; 12 nucleotides agree with TRBD2. CDR3 length: 17 amino acids. Trimming cost V 1 base and J 9 bases; bases outside gene matches: 10. Germline V gene sequence: CDR1 SGHAT, CDR2 FQNNGV. The CDR3 region has the DNA TGTGCCAGCAGCTTAGCGGGGCCTAGCGGGAGGGCCGGTGAGCAGTTCTTC. It specifies CASSLAGPSGRAGEQFF.

CDR3 DNA sequence: TGTGCCAGCAGCGTAGGAGGGTCCAGGGGGCAAATAAGTGAAAAACTGTTTTTT. Translated, it gives CASSVGGSRGQISEKLFF. The genes are TRBV9 and TRBJ1-4, with 8 bases matching TRBD1. This CDR3 contains 18 residues. CDR1 SGDLS and CDR2 YYNGEE come from the germline V gene. V lost 0 bases to trimming and J lost 7 bases; unmatched junction nucleotides: 14.